Below are 14 T cell receptor beta chains sequenced from a single sample in a study of T cell clonality in common variable immunodeficiency. TCRdb's copy holds only in-frame clones and misses some; the assay was immunoSEQ multiplex PCR. The record shows about 35,000 clones for this sample, with no singletons present. The sample consisted of peripheral blood mononuclear cells. The receptors here all came from a person aged 18 to 75 in good health.

The sample holds many counts of this clone. The CDR3 goes on 3 residues after the read ends, and that part is filled in from the germline J gene. V usage is TRBV4-1 and J usage is TRBJ1-3; 8 bases agree with TRBD1. Germline V gene sequence: CDR1 MGHRA, CDR2 YSYEKL. CDR3 length: 16 amino acids. With V trimmed by 4 bases and J by 2 bases, 7 bases remained unmatched. The CDR3 sequence is CASSLQSQGAGNTIYF. The sequenced CDR3 bases are TGCGCCAGCAGCCTACAATCACAGGGGGCTGGAAACACC.

This clone came up many times. Read data end 3 residues before the CDR3 end; the end is taken from the germline J gene. The V and J genes are TRBV19 and TRBJ2-7; 10 positions agree with TRBD1. V dropped 3 bases and J dropped 3; count of bases not matched to a gene: 5. The CDR3 length is 15 residues. CDR1 is LNHDA, CDR2 SQIVND, per germline (reference sequence). This CDR3 is CASSIGTGEHYEQYF. The covered CDR3 bases are TGTGCCAGTAGTATCGGGACAGGGGAACACTACGAG.

This clone was seen many times. The CDR3 goes on 3 residues after the read ends, and that part is filled in from the germline J gene. The chain employs TRBV18 and TRBJ2-1; 15 nucleotides line up with TRBD2. Losses at the gene ends were 3 bases for V and 6 bases for J; bases not matched to a gene: 15. The CDR3 has 20 residues. CDR1 is KGHSH and CDR2 is LQKENI in the germline V gene. CDR3 amino acids: CASSPQGLAGGAGRGNEQFF. The DNA read from the CDR3 is TGTGCCAGCTCACCCCAGGGACTAGCGGGAGGCGCCGGTAGGGGCAATGAG.

This clone was detected many times. This CDR3 is CASSLGFPAGNTDTQYF. The sequenced part of the CDR3 DNA is TGTGCCAGCAGCTTAGGGTTCCCAGCGGGGAACACAGATACG. The chain links TRBV7-8 to TRBJ2-3; 7 bases are a match to TRBD2. The missing CDR3 end, 3 residues past where the read stops, is filled in from the germline J gene. Looked up from germline, CDR1 is SGHVS and CDR2 is FQNEAQ. The length of the CDR3 is 17 residues. V was clipped by 1 base and J by 2 bases; unmatched bases: 9.

This clone has ten or more counts. The CDR3 goes on 3 residues after the read ends, and that part is filled in from the germline J gene. The chain has TRBV2 and TRBJ2-7, with 9 positions matching TRBD2. The germline V gene has CDR1 SNHLY and CDR2 FYNNEI. This CDR3 is 15 amino acids long. After removal of 2 bases from V and 2 bases from J, the junction contained 4 bases not matched to a gene. Partial CDR3 DNA: TGTGCCAGCAGTGAACCTAGCGGGAACCCCTACGAG. This encodes CASSEPSGNPYE. The full CDR3 protein reads CASSEPSGNPYEQYF.

Comment on this clone: The read gets to within 3 residues of the CDR3 end, and the germline J gene fills in the rest. This chain links TRBV20-1 with TRBJ1-1; TRBD1 aligns across 7 bases. J was trimmed by 2 bases and V by 6 bases; bases with no gene match: 6. This CDR3 region has 13 residues. Germline-derived CDR1 and CDR2 are DFQATT and SNEGSKA (reference sequence). CDR3 bases read: TGCAGTGCGTTTAACAGGGGAAACACTGAA. It yields the protein CSAFNRGNTE. The full CDR3 sequence reads CSAFNRGNTEAFF.

This clone was observed many times. The CDR3 end lies 3 residues beyond the end of the read and is filled in from the germline J gene. J is TRBJ1-5 and V is TRBV20-1; no clear D gene. The CDR3 totals 16 residues. Trimming stripped 0 bases from V and 5 bases from J, with 17 bases between. The germline V gene has CDR1 DFQATT and CDR2 SNEGSKA (reference sequence). The CDR3 bases that were read are TGCAGTGCTAGAGATCTGGCGGACTCCTTTTATCAGCCC. Encoded protein: CSARDLADSFYQP. The entire CDR3 reads CSARDLADSFYQPQHF.

This clone was seen at least ten times. From the germline J gene comes the end of the CDR3, since the read stops 3 residues before it. The genes are TRBV7-8 and TRBJ1-4; tentative D call: TRBD1 (6 bases). From germline, CDR1 is SGHVS and CDR2 FQNEAQ. There are 15 residues in the CDR3. V was trimmed by 4 bases and J by 8 bases, leaving 17 bases between them. CDR3 sequence reads: CASSWQQGFREKLFF. The CDR3 bases that were read are TGTGCCAGCAGCTGGCAACAGGGTTTTCGCGAAAAA. The whole variable domain, remainder taken from reference TRBV7-8 and TRBJ1-4, is GAGVSQSPRYKVAKRGQDVALRCDPISGHVSLFWYQQALGQGPEFLTYFQNEAQLDKSGLPSDRFFAERPEGSVSTLKIQRTQQEDSAVYLCASSWQQGFREKLFFGSGTQLSVL.

This clone was detected ten times or more. CDR3 sequence reads: CASSLSGRDETQYF. CDR3 bases read: TGCGCCAGCAGCTTAAGCGGGAGAGATGAGACC. This chain connects TRBV5-1 to TRBJ2-5; the match to TRBD2 covers 8 bases. From the germline J gene comes the end of the CDR3, since the read stops 3 residues before it. Looked up from germline, CDR1 is SGHRS and CDR2 is YFSETQ. Trimming removed 2 bases from V and 5 bases from J; junction bases left unmatched: 5. The CDR3 is 14 residues long.

This clone was seen repeatedly, ten times or more. The read terminates 3 residues before the CDR3 end, so the remaining end is supplied by the germline J gene. The gene calls are TRBV10-3 and TRBJ2-7, with 15 bases aligning to TRBD2. The length of the CDR3 is 15 residues. With V trimmed by 5 bases and J by 4 bases, 3 bases remained unmatched. The germline CDR1 and CDR2 sequences are ENHRY and SYGVKD. Incomplete CDR3 DNA: TGTGCCATCAGTTCAGGACTAGCGGGAGGGTACGAG. It specifies CAISSGLAGGYE. The whole CDR3 region reads CAISSGLAGGYEQYF.

The table lists this clone with many counts. Read data end 3 residues before the CDR3 end; the end is taken from the germline J gene. The rearrangement joins TRBV15 to TRBJ2-1; possibly TRBD2 for D (6 bases). The V gene's germline CDR1 is LNHNV and CDR2 YYDKDF (reference sequence). CDR3 length equals 16 residues. V shed 0 bases and J shed 3 bases, with 12 bases lying between them. The CDR3 DNA, read in part, is TGTGCCACCAGCAGAGAGGGGGGAGCGGGCTACAATGAG. It is translated as CATSREGGAGYNE. Given in full, the CDR3 is CATSREGGAGYNEQFF.

This clone was counted ten times or more. The CDR3 is cut off 3 residues early in the read; its end comes from the germline J gene. The V call is TRBV7-8, the J call TRBJ1-1; D is unclear. V was cut by 2 bases and J by 0 bases, with 7 bases left in between. This CDR3 has 14 residues. Germline V lookup: CDR1 SGHVS, CDR2 FQNEAQ. This CDR3 is CASSLNSLNTEAFF. The CDR3 DNA, read in part, is TGTGCCAGCAGCTTAAACAGTTTGAACACTGAA. The full variable domain, rest sourced from reference TRBV7-8 and TRBJ1-1, is GAGVSQSPRYKVAKRGQDVALRCDPISGHVSLFWYQQALGQGPEFLTYFQNEAQLDKSGLPSDRFFAERPEGSVSTLKIQRTQQEDSAVYLCASSLNSLNTEAFFGQGTRLTVV.

This clone has ten or more counts. Read data end 3 residues before the CDR3 end; the end is taken from the germline J gene. The rearrangement uses TRBV19 and TRBJ2-7; 8 bases agree with TRBD1. The J segment lost 3 bases and the V segment lost 2 bases, leaving 6 bases of the junction unmatched. CDR1 is LNHDA and CDR2 is SQIVND in the germline V gene (reference sequence). CDR3 length: 15 amino acids. Partial CDR3 DNA: TGTGCCAGTAGTATAAGGGGACAGGAGAACTACGAG. Protein sequence: CASSIRGQENYE. The entire CDR3 protein is CASSIRGQENYEQYF.

This clone was detected a few times. The sequenced fragment ends 3 residues before the CDR3 boundary, so the rest is inferred from the germline J gene. The chain has TRBV19 and TRBJ1-2; maybe TRBD1 (5 bases). The CDR3 consists of 16 residues. From germline, CDR1 is LNHDA and CDR2 SQIVND (reference sequence). CDR3 bases read: TGTGCCAGTAGTGCTAGCGGGTGGGGGTCCTACAATGAC. Encoded protein: CASSASGWGSYND. The complete CDR3 reads CASSASGWGSYNDYTF.